The present entry profiles one T cell receptor beta chain with its context. V shed 4 bases, J shed 5 bases, and the junction held 5 bases outside the gene matches. Germline V CDR1 and CDR2: SGHNT, YYREEE (reference sequence). CDR3 size: 13 residues. The sample comes from a study of T cell responses to AZD1222 COVID-19 vaccine. Method: immunoSEQ multiplex PCR; TCRdb's copy keeps in-frame clones and lacks some. The sample has about 130,000 clones, approximately 88% seen once; the top ten hold 4.5% to 7%. The sequence derives from an adult who received the AZD1222 COVID-19 vaccine. J is TRBJ2-5 and V is TRBV5-4, with 7 bases identical to TRBD1. The source was peripheral blood, collected 28 days after the second AZD1222 dose. The CDR3 nucleotides are TGTGCCAGCAGCATGACAGGGCGGGAGACCCAGTACTTC. Protein: CASSMTGRETQYF.